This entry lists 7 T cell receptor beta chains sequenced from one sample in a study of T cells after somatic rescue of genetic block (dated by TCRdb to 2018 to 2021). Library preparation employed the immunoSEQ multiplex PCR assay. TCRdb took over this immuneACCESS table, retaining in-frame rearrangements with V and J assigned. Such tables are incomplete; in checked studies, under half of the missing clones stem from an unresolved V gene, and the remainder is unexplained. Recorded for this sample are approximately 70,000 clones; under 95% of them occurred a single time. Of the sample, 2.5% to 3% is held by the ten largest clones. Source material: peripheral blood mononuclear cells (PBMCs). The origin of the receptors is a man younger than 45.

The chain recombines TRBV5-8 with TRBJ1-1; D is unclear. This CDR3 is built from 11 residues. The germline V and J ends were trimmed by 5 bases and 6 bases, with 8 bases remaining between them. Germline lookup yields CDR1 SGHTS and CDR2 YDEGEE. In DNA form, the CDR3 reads TGTGCCAGCAGTACTTTCGCTGAAGCTTTCTTT. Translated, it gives CASSTFAEAFF. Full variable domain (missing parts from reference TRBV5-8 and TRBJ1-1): EAGVTQSPTHLIKTRGQQATLRCSPISGHTSVYWYQQALGLGLQFLLWYDEGEERNRGNFPPRFSGRQFPNYSSELNVNALELEDSALYLCASSTFAEAFFGQGTRLTVV.

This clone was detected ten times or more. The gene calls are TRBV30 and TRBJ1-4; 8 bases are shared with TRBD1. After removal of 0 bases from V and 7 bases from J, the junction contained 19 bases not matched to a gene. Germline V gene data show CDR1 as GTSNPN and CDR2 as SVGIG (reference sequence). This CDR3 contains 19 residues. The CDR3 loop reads CAWSVQGVSSPKMAEKLFF. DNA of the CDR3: TGTGCCTGGAGTGTACAGGGGGTGTCCTCACCGAAGATGGCTGAAAAACTGTTTTTT.

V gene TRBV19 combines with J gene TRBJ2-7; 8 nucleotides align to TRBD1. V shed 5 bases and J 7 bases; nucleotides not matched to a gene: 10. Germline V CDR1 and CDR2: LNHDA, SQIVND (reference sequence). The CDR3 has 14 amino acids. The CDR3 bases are TGTGCCAGTAGTCCCCGGACAGGGCGAGGGGAGCAGTACTTC. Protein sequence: CASSPRTGRGEQYF.

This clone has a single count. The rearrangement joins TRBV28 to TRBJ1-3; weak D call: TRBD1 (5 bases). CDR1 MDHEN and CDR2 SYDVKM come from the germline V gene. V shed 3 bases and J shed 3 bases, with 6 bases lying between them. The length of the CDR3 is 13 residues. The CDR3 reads CASSFGGGNTIYF. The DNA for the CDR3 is TGTGCCAGCAGTTTTGGGGGTGGAAACACCATATATTTT.

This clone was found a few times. The DNA of the CDR3 is TGTGCCAGCAGTTCCCAGGGTGGGATCAGCGAGCAGTACTTC. This translates into CASSSQGGISEQYF. This chain uses TRBV6-1 with TRBJ2-7; D is possibly TRBD1 (5 bases). The CDR3 consists of 14 residues. CDR1 is MNHNS and CDR2 is SASEGT in the germline V gene. V lost 5 bases to trimming and J lost 6 bases, with 17 bases between them.

CDR3 DNA: TGTGCCAGCAGCAAGCCAGCGGGCACAGATACGCAGTATTTT. Encoded protein: CASSKPAGTDTQYF. The rearrangement uses TRBV5-8 and TRBJ2-3, with D possibly TRBD2 on 5 matching bases. CDR3 length: 14 residues. Germline lookup yields CDR1 SGHTS and CDR2 YDEGEE. The V gene lost 4 bases and the J gene lost 1 base, with 10 bases spanning the gap.

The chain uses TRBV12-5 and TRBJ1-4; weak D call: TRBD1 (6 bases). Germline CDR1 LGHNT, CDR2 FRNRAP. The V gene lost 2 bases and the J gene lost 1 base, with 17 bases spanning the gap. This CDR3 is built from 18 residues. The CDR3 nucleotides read TGTGCTAGTGGTTTGCGGGCAGGGGAGTATGGAACTAATGAAAAACTGTTTTTT. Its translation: CASGLRAGEYGTNEKLFF.